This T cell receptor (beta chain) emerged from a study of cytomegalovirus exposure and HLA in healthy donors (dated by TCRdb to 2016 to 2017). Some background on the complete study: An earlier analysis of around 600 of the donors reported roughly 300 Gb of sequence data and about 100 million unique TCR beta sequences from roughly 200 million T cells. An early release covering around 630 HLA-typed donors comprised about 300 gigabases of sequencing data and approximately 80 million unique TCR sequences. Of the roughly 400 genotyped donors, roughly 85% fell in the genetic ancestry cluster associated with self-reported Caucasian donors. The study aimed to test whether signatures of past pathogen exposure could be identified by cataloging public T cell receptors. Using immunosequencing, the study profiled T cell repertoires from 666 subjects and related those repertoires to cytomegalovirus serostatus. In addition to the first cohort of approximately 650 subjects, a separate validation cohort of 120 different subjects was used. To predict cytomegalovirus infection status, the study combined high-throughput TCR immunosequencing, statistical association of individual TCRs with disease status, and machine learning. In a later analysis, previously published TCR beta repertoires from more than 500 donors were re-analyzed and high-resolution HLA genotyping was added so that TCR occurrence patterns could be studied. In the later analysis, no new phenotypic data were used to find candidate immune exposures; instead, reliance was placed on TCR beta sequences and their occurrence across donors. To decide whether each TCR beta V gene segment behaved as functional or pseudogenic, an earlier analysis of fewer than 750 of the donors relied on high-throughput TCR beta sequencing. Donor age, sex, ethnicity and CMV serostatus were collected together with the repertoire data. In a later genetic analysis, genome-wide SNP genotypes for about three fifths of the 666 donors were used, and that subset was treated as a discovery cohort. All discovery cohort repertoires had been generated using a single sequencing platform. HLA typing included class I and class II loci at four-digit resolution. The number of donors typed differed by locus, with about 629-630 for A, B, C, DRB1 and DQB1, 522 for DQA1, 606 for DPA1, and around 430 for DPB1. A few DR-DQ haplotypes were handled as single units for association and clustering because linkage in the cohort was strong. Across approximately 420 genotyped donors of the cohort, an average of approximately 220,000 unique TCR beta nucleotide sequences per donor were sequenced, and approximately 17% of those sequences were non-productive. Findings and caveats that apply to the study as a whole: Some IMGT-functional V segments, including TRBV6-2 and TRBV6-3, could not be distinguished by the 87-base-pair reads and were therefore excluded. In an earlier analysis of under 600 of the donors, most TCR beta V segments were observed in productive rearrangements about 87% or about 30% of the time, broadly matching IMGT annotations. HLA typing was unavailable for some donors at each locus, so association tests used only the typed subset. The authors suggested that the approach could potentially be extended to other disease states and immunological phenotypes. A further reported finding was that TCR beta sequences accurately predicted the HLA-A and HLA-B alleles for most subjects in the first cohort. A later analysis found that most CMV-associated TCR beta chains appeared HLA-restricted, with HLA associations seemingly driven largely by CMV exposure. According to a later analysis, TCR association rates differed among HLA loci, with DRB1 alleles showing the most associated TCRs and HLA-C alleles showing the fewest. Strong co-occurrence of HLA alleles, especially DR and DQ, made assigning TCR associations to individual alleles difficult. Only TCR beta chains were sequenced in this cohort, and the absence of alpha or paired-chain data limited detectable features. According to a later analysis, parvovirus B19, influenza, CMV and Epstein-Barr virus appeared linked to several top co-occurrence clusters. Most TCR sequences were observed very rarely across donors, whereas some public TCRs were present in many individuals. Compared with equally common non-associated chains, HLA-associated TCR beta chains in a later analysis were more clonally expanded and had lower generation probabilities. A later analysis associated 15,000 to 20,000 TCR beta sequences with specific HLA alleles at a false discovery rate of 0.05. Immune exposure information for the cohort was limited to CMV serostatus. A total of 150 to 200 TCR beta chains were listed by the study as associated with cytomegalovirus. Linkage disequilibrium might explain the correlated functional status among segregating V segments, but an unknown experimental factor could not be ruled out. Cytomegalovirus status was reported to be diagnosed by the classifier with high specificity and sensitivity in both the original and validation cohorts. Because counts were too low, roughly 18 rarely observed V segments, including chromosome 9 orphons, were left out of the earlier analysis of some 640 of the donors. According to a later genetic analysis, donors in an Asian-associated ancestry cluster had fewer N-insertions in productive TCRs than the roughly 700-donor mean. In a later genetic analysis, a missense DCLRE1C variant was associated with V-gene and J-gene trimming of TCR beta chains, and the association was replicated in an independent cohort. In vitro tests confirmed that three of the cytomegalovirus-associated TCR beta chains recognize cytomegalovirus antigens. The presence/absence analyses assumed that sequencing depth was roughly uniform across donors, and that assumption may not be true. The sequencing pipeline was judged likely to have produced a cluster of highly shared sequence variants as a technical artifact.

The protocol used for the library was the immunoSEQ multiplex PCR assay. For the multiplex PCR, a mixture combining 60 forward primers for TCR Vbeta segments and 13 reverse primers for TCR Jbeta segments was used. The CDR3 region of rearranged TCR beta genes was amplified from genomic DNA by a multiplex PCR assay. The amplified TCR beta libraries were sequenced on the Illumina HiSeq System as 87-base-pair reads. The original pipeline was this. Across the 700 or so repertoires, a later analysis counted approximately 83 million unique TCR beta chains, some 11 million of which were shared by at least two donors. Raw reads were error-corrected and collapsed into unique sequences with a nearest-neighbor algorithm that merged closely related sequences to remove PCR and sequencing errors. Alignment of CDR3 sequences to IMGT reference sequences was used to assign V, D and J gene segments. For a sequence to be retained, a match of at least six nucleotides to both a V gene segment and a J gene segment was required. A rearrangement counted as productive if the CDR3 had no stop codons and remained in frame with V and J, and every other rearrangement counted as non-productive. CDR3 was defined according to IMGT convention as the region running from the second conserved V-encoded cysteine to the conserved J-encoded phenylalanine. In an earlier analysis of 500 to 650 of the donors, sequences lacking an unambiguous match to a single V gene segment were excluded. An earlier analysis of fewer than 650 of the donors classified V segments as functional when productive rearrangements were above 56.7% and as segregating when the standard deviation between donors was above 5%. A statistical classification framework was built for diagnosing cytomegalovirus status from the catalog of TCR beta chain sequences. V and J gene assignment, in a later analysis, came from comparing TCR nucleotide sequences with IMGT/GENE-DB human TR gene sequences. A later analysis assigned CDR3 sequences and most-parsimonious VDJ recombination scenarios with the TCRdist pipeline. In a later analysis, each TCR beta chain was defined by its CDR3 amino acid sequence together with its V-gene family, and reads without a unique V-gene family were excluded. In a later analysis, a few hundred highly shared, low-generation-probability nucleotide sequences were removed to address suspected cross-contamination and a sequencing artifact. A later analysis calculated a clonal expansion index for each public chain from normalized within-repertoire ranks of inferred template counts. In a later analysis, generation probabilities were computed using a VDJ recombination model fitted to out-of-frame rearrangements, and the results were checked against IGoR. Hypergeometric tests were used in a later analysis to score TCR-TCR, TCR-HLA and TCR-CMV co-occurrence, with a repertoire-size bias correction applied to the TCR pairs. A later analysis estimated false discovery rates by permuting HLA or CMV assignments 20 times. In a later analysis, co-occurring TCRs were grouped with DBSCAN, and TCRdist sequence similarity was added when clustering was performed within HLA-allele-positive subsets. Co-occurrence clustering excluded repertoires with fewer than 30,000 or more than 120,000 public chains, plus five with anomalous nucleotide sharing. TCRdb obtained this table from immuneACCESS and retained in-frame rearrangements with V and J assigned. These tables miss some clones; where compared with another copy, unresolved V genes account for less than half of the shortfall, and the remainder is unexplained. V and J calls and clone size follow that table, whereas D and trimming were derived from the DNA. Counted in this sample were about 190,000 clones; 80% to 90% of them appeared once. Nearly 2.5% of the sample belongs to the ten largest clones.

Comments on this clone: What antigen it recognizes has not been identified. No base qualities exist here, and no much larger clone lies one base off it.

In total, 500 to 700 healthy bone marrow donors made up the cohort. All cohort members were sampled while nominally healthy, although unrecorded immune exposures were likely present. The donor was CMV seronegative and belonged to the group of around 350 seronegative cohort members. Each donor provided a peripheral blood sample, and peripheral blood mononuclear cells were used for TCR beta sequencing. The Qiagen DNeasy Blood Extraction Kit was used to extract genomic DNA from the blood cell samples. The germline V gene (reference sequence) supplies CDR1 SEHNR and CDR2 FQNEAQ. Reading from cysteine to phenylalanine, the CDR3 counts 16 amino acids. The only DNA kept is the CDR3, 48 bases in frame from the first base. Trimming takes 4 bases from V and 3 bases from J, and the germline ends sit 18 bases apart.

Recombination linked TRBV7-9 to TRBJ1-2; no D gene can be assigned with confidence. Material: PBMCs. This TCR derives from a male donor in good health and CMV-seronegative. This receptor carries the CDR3 CASSSLVRLGDYGYTF. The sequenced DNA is TGTGCCAGCAGCTCTCTCGTGAGGTTGGGAGACTATGGCTACACCTTC.